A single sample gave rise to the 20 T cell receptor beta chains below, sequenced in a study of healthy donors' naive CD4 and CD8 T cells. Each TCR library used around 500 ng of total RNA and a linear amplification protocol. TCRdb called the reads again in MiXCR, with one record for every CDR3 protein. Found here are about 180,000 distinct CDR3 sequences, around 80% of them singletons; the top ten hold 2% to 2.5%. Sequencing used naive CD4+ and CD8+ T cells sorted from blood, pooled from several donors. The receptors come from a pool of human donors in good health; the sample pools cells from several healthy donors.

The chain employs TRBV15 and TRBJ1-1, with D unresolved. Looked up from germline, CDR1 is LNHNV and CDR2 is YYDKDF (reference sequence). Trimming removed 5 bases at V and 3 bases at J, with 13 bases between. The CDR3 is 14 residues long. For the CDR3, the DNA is TGTGCCACCAGCCCAAAGGTCTTGCACACTGAAGCTTTCTTT. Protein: CATSPKVLHTEAFF. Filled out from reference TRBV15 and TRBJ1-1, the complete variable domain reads DAMVIQNPRYQVTQFGKPVTLSCSQTLNHNVMYWYQQKSSQAPKLLFHYYDKDFNNEADTPDNFQSRRPNTSFCFLDIRSPGLGDTAMYLCATSPKVLHTEAFFGQGTRLTVV.

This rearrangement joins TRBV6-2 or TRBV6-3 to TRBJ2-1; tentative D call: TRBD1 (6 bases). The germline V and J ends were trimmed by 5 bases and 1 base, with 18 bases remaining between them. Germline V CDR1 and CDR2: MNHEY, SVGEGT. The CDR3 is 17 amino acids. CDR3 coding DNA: TGTGCCAGCAGTCAGATTGGACAGTCGGCATCCTACAATGAGCAGTTCTTC. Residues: CASSQIGQSASYNEQFF.

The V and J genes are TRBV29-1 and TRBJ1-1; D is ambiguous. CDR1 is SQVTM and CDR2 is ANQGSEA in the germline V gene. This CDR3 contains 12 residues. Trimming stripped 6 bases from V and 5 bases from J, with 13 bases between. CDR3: CSVSDGGTEAFF. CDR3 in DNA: TGCAGCGTCTCCGACGGTGGGACTGAAGCTTTCTTT.

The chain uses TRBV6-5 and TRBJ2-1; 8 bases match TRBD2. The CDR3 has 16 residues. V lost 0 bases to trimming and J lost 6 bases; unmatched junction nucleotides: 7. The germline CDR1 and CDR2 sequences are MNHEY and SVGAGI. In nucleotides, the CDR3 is TGTGCCAGCAGTTACTCGGGAGTCGGGACTAGCAATGAGCAGTTCTTC. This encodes CASSYSGVGTSNEQFF.

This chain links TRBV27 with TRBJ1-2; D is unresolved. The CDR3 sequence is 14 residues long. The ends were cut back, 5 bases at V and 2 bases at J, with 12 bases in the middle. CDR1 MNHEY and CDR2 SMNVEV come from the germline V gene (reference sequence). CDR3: CASSPDDWNYGYTF. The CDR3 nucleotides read TGTGCCAGCAGTCCAGATGACTGGAACTATGGCTACACCTTC.

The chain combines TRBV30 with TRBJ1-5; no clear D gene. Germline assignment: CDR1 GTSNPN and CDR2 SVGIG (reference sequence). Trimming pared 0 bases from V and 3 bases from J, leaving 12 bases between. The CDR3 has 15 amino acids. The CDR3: CAWSVTSSLNQPQHF. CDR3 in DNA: TGTGCCTGGAGTGTAACCAGCTCCCTCAATCAGCCCCAGCATTTT.

The CDR3 DNA sequence: TGTGCCAGCAGCTTCTTGTCAGGGGCAGAGACCCAGTACTTC. This codes for CASSFLSGAETQYF. The chain recombines TRBV5-5 with TRBJ2-5; weak D call: TRBD1 (6 bases). Germline V gene lookup returns CDR1 SGHKS and CDR2 YYEKEE (reference sequence). The germline V and J ends were trimmed by 2 bases and 4 bases, with 12 bases remaining between them. CDR3 length equals 14 residues.

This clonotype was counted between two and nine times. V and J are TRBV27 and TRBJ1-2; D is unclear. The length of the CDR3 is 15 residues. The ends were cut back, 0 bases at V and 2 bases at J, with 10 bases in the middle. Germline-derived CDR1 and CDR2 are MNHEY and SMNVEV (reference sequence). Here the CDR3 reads CASSLSPRANYGYTF. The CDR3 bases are TGTGCCAGCAGTTTATCCCCCCGCGCGAACTATGGCTACACCTTC.

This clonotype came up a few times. The CDR3 bases are TGCAGCGTCAAAAAGGGACACTCAAGGGACTATGGCTACACCTTC. Encoded protein: CSVKKGHSRDYGYTF. The rearrangement uses TRBV29-1 and TRBJ1-2; D may be TRBD1 (6 bases). The CDR3 totals 15 residues. V lost 6 bases, J lost 3 bases, and 20 bases lay in between. In germline, CDR1 is SQVTM, CDR2 ANQGSEA.

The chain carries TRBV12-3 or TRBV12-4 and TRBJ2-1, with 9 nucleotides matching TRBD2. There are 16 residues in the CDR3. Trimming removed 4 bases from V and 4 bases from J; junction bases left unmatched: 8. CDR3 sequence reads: CASSSLIAGAYNEQFF. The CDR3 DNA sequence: TGTGCCAGCAGTTCTTTGATAGCGGGGGCTTACAATGAGCAGTTCTTC.

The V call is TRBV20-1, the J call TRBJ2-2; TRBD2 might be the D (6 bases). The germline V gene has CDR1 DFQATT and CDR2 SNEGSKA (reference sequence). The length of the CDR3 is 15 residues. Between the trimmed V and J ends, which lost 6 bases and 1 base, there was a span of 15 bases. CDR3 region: CSAQTLARNTGELFF. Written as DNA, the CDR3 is TGCAGTGCCCAGACCCTAGCGAGGAACACCGGGGAGCTGTTTTTT.

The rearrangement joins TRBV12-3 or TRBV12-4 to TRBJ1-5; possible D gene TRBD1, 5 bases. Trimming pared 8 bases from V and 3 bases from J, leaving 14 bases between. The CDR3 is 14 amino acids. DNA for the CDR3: TGTGCCAGCTCCCCGGGGACTTTCAATCAGCCCCAGCATTTT. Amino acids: CASSPGTFNQPQHF.

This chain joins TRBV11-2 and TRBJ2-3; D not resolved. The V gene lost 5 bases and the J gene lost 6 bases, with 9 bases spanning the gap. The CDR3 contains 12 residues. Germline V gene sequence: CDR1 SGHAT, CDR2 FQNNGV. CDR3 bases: TGTGCCAGCAGCCTGCAGTGGGATACGCAGTATTTT. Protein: CASSLQWDTQYF.

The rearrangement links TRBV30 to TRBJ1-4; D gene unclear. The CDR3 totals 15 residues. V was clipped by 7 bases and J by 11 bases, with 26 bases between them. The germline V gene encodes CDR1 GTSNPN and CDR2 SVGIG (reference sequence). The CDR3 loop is CAFSLKARDITKLFF. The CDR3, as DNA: TGTGCCTTCTCCCTGAAGGCCCGCGATATCACCAAACTGTTTTTT.

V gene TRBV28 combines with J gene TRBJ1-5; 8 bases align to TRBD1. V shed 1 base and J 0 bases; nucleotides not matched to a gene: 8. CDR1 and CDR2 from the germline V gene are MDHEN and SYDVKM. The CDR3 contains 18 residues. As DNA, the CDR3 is TGTGCCAGCAGTTTATCCAGGACAGGGATATATAGCAATCAGCCCCAGCATTTT. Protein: CASSLSRTGIYSNQPQHF.

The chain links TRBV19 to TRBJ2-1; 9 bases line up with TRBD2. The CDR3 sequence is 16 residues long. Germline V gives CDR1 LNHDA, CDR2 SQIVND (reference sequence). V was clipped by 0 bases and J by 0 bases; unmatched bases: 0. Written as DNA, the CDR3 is TGTGCCAGTAGTATAGATAGCGGGAGCTCCTACAATGAGCAGTTCTTC. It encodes CASSIDSGSSYNEQFF. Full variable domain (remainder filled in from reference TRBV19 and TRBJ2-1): DGGITQSPKYLFRKEGQNVTLSCEQNLNHDAMYWYRQDPGQGLRLIYYSQIVNDFQKGDIAEGYSVSREKKESFPLTVTSAQKNPTAFYLCASSIDSGSSYNEQFFGPGTRLTVL.

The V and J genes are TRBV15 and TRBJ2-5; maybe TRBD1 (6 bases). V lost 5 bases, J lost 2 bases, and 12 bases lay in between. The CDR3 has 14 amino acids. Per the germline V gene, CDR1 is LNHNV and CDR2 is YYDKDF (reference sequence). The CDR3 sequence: CATSSWTVQETQYF. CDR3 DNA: TGTGCCACCAGCTCATGGACAGTACAAGAGACCCAGTACTTC. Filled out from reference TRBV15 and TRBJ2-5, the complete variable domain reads DAMVIQNPRYQVTQFGKPVTLSCSQTLNHNVMYWYQQKSSQAPKLLFHYYDKDFNNEADTPDNFQSRRPNTSFCFLDIRSPGLGDTAMYLCATSSWTVQETQYFGPGTRLLVL.

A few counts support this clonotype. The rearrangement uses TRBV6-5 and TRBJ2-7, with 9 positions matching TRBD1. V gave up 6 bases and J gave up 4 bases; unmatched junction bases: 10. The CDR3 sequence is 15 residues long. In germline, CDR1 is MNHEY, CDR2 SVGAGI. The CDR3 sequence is CASSQPGQGRYEQYF. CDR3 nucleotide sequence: TGTGCCAGCAGCCAACCGGGACAGGGAAGGTACGAGCAGTACTTC.

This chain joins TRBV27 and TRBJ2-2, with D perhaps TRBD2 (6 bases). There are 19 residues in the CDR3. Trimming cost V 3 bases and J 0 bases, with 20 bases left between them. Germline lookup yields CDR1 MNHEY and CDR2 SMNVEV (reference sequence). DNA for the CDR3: TGTGCCAGCAGTTTCCTAACGGCGACGGGACTTCCGAACACCGGGGAGCTGTTTTTT. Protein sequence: CASSFLTATGLPNTGELFF.

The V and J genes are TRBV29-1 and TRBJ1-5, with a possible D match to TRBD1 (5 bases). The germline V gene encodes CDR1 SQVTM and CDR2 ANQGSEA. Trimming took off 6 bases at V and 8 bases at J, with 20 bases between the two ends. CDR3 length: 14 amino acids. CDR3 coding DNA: TGCAGCGTATTGACCGGGACTGTAAAGGAGCCCCAGCATTTT. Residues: CSVLTGTVKEPQHF.